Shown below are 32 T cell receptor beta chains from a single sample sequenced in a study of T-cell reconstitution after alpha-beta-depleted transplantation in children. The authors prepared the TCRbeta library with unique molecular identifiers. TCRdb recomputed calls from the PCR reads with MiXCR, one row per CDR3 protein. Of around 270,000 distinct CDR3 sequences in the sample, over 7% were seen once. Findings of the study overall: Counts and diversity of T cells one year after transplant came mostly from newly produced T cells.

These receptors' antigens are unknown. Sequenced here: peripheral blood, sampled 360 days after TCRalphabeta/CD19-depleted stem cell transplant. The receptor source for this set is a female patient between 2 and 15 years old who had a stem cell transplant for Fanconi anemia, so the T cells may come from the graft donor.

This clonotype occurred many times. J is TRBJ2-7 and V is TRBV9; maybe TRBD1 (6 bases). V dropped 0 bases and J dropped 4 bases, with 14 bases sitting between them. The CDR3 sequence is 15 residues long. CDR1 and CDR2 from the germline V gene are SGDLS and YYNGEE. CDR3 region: CASSVGTALSYEQYF. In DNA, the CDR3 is TGTGCCAGCAGCGTAGGGACAGCCTTGTCATACGAGCAGTACTTC.

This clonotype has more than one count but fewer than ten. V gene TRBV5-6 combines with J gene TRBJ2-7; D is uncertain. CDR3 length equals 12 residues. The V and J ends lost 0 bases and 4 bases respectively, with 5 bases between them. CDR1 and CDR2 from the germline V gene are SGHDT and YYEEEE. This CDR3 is CASSLGQYEQYF. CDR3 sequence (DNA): TGTGCCAGCAGCTTGGGTCAGTACGAGCAGTACTTC.

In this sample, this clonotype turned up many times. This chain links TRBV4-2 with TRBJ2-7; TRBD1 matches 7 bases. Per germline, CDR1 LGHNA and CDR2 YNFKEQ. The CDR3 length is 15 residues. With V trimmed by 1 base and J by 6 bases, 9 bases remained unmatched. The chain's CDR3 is CASSQASDRPSEQYF. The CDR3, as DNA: TGTGCCAGCAGCCAAGCCTCGGACAGGCCGAGCGAGCAGTACTTC.

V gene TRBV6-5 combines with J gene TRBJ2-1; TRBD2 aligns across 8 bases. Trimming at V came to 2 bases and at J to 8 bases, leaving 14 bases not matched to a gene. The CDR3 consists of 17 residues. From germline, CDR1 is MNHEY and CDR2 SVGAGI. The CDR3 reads CASSYAMVRTSSHEQFF. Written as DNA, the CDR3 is TGTGCCAGCAGTTACGCGATGGTCAGGACTAGCTCCCATGAGCAGTTCTTC.

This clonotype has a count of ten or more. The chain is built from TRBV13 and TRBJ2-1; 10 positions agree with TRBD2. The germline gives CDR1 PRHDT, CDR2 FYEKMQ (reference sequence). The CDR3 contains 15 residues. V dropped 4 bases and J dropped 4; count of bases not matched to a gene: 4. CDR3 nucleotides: TGTGCCAGCAGCTGGCTAGCGGGGGAGTACAATGAGCAGTTCTTC. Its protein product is CASSWLAGEYNEQFF.

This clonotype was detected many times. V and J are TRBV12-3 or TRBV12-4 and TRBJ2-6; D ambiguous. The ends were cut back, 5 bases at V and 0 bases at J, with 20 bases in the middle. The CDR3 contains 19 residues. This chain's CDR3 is CASSPQIGRSFSGANVLTF. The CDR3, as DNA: TGTGCCAGCAGTCCTCAGATTGGGCGGTCCTTCTCTGGGGCCAACGTCCTGACTTTC.

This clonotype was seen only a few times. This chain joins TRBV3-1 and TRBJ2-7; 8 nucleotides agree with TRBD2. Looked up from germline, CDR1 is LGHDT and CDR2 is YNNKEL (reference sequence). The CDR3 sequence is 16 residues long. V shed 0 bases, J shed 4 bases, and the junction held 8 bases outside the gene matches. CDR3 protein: CASSQDPAGVRYEQYF. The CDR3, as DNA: TGTGCCAGCAGCCAAGATCCAGCGGGGGTAAGATACGAGCAGTACTTC.

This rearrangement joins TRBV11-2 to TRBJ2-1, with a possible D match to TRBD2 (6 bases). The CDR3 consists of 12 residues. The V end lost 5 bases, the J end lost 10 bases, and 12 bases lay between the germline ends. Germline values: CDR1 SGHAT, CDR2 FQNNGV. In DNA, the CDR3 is TGTGCCAGCAGCGCGGGGACGGAGGAGCAGTTCTTC. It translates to CASSAGTEEQFF.

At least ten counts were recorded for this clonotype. CDR3 in DNA: TGTGCCAGCAGTTTTACGGGGGGGCCGGGAGATACGCAGTATTTT. Translating it yields CASSFTGGPGDTQYF. The chain links TRBV28 to TRBJ2-3; 8 bases fit TRBD2. With V trimmed by 3 bases and J by 5 bases, 7 bases remained unmatched. Looked up from germline, CDR1 is MDHEN and CDR2 is SYDVKM. This CDR3 comprises 15 residues. The full variable domain, rest sourced from reference TRBV28 and TRBJ2-3, is DVKVTQSSRYLVKRTGEKVFLECVQDMDHENMFWYRQDPGLGLRLIYFSYDVKMKEKGDIPEGYSVSREKKERFSLILESASTNQTSMYLCASSFTGGPGDTQYFGPGTRLTVL.

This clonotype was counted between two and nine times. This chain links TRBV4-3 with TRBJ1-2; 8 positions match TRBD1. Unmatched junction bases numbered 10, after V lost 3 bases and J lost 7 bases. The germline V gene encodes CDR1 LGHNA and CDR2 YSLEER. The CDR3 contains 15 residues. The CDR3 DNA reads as TGCGCCAGCAGCCAGACGGACAGGGCTTTGGGTGGCTACACCTTC. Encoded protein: CASSQTDRALGGYTF.

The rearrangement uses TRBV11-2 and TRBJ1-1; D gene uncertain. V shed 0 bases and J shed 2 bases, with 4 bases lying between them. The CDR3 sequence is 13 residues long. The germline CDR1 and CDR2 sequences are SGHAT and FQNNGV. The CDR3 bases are TGTGCCAGCAGCTTAGAAATCAACACTGAAGCTTTCTTT. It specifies CASSLEINTEAFF.

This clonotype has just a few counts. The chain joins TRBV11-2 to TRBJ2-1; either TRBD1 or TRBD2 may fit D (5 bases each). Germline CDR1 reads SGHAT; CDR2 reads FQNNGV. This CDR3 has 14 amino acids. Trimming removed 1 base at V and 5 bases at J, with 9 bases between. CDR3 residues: CASSLVRGHNEQFF. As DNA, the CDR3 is TGTGCCAGCAGCTTAGTTCGGGGCCACAATGAGCAGTTCTTC.

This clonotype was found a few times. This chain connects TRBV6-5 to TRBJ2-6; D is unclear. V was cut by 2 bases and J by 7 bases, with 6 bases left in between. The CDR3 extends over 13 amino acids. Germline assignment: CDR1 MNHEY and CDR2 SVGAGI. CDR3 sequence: CASSYTTANVLTF. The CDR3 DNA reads TGTGCCAGCAGTTACACGACAGCCAACGTCCTGACTTTC.

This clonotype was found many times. The DNA of the CDR3 is TGTGCCAGCAGCGTAGGGAGCGGGGCCAAAAACATTCAGTACTTC. Amino acids: CASSVGSGAKNIQYF. The chain recombines TRBV9 with TRBJ2-4, with TRBD2 as a possible D gene (6 bases). The germline V gene encodes CDR1 SGDLS and CDR2 YYNGEE. The CDR3 extends over 15 amino acids. V was cut by 0 bases and J by 1 base, with 8 bases left in between.

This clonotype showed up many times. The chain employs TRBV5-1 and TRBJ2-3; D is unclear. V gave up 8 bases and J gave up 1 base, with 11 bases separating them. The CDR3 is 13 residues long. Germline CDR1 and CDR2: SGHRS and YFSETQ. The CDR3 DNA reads TGCGCCAGTGCTAATCCGGGCACAGATACGCAGTATTTT. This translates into CASANPGTDTQYF.

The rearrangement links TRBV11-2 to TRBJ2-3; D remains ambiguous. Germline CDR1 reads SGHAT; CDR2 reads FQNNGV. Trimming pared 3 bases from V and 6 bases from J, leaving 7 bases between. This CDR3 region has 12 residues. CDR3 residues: CASSLVMDTQYF. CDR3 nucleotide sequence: TGTGCCAGCAGCTTGGTTATGGATACGCAGTATTTT.

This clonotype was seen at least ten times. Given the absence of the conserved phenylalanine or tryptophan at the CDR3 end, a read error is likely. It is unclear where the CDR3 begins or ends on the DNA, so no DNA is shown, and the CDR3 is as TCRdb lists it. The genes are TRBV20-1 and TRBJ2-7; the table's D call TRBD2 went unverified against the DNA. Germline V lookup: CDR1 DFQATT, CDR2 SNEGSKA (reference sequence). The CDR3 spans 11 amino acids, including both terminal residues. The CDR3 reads CSARDKGTSPT.

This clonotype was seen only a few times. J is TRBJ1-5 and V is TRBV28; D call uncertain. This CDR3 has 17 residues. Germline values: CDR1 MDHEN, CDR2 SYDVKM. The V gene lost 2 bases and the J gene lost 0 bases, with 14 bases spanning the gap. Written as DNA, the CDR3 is TGTGCCAGCAGTTTAAGACGCATACCTTATAGCAATCAGCCCCAGCATTTT. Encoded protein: CASSLRRIPYSNQPQHF.

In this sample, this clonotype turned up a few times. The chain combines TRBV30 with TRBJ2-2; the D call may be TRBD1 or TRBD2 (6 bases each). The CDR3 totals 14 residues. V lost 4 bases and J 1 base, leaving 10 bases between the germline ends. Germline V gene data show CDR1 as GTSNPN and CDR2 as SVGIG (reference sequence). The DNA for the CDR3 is TGTGCCTGGATGAGGGGGGAGAACACCGGGGAGCTGTTTTTT. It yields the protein CAWMRGENTGELFF.

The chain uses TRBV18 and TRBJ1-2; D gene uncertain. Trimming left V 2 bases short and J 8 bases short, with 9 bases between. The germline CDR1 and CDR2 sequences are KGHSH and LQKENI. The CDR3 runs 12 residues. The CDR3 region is CASSPNPPGYTF. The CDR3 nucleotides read TGTGCCAGCTCACCAAATCCTCCCGGCTACACCTTC.

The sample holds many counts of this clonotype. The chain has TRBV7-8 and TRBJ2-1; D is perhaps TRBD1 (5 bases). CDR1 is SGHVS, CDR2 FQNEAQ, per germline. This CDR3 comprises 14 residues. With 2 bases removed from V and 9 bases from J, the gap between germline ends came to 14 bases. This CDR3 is CASSLQGTRVEQFF. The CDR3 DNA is TGTGCCAGCAGCTTACAGGGAACTCGGGTTGAGCAGTTCTTC. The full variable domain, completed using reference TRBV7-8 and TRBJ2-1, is GAGVSQSPRYKVAKRGQDVALRCDPISGHVSLFWYQQALGQGPEFLTYFQNEAQLDKSGLPSDRFFAERPEGSVSTLKIQRTQQEDSAVYLCASSLQGTRVEQFFGPGTRLTVL.

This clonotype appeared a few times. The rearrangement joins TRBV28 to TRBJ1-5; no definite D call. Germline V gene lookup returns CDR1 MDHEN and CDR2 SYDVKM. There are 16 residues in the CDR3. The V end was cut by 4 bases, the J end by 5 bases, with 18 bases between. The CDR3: CASSSILGLGYQPQHF. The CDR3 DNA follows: TGTGCCAGCAGTTCCATCCTGGGTCTCGGATATCAGCCCCAGCATTTT.

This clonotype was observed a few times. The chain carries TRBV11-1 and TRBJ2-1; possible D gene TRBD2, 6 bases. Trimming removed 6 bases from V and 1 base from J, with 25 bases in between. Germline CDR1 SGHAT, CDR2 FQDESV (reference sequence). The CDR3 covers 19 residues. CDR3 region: CASRLGWETAGRSYNEQFF. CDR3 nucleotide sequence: TGTGCCAGCAGGTTGGGTTGGGAAACGGCGGGGAGGTCCTACAATGAGCAGTTCTTC.

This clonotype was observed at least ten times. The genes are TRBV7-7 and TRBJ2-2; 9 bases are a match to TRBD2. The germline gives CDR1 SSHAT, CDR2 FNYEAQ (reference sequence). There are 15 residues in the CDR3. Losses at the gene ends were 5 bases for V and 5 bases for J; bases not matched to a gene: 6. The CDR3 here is CASSAASGTTGELFF. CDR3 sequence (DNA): TGTGCCAGCAGCGCTGCTAGCGGGACTACCGGGGAGCTGTTTTTT.

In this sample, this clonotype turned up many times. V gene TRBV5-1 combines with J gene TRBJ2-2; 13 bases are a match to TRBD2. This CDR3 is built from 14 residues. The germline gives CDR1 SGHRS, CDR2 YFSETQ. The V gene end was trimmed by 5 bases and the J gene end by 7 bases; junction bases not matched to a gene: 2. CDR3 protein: CASRRTSGSGELFF. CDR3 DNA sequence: TGCGCCAGCAGAAGGACTAGCGGGAGCGGGGAGCTGTTTTTT.

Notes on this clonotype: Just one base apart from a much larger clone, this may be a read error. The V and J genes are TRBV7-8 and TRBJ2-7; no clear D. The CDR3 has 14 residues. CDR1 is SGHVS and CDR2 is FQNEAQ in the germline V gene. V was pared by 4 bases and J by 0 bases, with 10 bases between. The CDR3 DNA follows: TGTGCCAGCAGCTACCGGCTGGGCTCCTACGAGCAGTACTTC. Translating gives CASSYRLGSYEQYF. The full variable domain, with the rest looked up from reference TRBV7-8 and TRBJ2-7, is GAGVSQSPRYKVAKRGQDVALRCDPISGHVSLFWYQQALGQGPEFLTYFQNEAQLDKSGLPSDRFFAERPEGSVSTLKIQRTQQEDSAVYLCASSYRLGSYEQYFGPGTRLTVT.

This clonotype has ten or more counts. DNA of the CDR3: TGCAGGCCGACTAGCGGGGGGTCAAGCTCCTACAATGAGCAGTTCTTC. Translated, it gives CRPTSGGSSSYNEQFF. V usage is TRBV20-1 and J usage is TRBJ2-1; 13 nucleotides agree with TRBD2. CDR3 size: 16 residues. The germline gives CDR1 DFQATT, CDR2 SNEGSKA (reference sequence).

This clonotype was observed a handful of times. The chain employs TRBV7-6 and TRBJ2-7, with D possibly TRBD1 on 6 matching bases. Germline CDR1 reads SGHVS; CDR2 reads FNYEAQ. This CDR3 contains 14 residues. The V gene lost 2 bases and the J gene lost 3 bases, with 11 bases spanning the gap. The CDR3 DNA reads TGTGCCAGCAGCTTACTGCTAGGGGGCTACGAGCAGTACTTC. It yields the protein CASSLLLGGYEQYF.

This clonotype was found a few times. CDR3 in amino acids: CASSTQAYGYTF. The DNA for the CDR3 is TGTGCCAGCTCCACTCAAGCCTATGGCTACACCTTC. The chain combines TRBV2 with TRBJ1-2; D remains ambiguous. Germline values: CDR1 SNHLY, CDR2 FYNNEI. The ends were cut back, 8 bases at V and 4 bases at J, with 11 bases in the middle. This CDR3 spans 12 amino acids. The whole variable domain, filled in from reference TRBV2 and TRBJ1-2, reads EPEVTQTPSHQVTQMGQEVILRCVPISNHLYFYWYRQILGQKVEFLVSFYNNEISEKSEIFDDQFSVERPDGSNFTLKIRSTKLEDSAMYFCASSTQAYGYTFGSGTRLTVV.

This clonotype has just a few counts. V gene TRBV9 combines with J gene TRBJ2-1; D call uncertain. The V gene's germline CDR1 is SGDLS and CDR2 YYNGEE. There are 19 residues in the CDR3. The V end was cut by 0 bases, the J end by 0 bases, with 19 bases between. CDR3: CASSVVGNRYTSSYNEQFF. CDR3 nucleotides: TGTGCCAGCAGCGTAGTGGGAAACCGATATACCAGCTCCTACAATGAGCAGTTCTTC.

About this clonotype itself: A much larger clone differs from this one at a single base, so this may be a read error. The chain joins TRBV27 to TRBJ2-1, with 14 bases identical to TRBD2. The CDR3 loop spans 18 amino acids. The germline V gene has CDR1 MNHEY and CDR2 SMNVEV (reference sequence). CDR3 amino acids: CASSFHGLAGGRGNGQFF. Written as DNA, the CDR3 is TGTGCCAGCAGTTTCCACGGACTAGCGGGAGGACGGGGAAATGGGCAGTTCTTC.

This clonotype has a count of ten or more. CDR3 residues: CSVDTGYTEAFF. The CDR3 nucleotides are TGCAGTGTTGACACAGGGTACACTGAAGCTTTCTTT. V usage is TRBV20-1 and J usage is TRBJ1-1, with D tentatively TRBD1 (6 bases). Germline CDR1 is DFQATT and CDR2 is SNEGSKA (reference sequence). The CDR3 loop spans 12 amino acids. V was shortened by 7 bases and J by 3 bases, with 12 bases between the two germline ends.